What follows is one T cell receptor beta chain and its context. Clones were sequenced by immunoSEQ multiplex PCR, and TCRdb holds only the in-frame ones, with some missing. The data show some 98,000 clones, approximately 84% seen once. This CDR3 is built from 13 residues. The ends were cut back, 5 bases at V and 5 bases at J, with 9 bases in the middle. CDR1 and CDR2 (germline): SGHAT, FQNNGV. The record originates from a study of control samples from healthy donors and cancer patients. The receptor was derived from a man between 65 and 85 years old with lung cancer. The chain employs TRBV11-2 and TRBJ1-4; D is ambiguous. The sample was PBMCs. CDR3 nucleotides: TGTGCCAGCAGCCTCCGGGAGAATGAAAAACTGTTTTTT. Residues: CASSLRENEKLFF.